This TCR beta chain was sequenced during a study of cytomegalovirus exposure and HLA in healthy donors. Study-wide points: When a later analysis compared HLA-associated TCR beta chains with equally common others, the HLA-associated chains turned out to be more clonally expanded and to have lower generation probabilities. Analyses of presence and absence presupposed an approximately uniform sequencing depth across donors.

Germline lookup yields CDR1 SGHTA and CDR2 FQGNSA. V was pared by 7 bases and J by 8 bases, with 20 bases of the junction left unmatched. This CDR3 comprises 16 residues. It was with 60 Vbeta and 13 Jbeta primers that the PCR ran. Assay used: immunoSEQ multiplex PCR; TCRdb lists only in-frame clones, some missing. The sample yields about 86,000 clones, 75% to 85% seen once. A remark on this clone: What it recognizes is unknown.

The rearrangement uses TRBV7-2 and TRBJ2-7; 7 bases fit TRBD1. The receptor was derived from a woman in her forties in good health and CMV-seropositive. Source material: PBMCs. The CDR3 nucleotides read TGTGCCAGCACCCTCCGGACAGGAGACACCGGTTACAAGCAGTACTTC. This sequence encodes CASTLRTGDTGYKQYF.